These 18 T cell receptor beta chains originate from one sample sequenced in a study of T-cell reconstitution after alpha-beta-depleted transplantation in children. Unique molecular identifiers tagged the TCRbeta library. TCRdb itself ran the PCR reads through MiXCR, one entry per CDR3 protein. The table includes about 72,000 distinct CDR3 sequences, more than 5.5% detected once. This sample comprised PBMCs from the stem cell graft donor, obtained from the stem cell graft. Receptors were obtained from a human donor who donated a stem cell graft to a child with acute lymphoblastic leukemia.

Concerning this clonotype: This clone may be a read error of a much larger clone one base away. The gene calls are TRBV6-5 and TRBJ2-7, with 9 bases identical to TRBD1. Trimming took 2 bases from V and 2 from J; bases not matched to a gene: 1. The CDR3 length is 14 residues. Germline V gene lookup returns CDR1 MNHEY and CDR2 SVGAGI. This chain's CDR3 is CASSYRDRAYEQYF. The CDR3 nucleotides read TGTGCCAGCAGTTACCGGGACAGGGCCTACGAGCAGTACTTC.

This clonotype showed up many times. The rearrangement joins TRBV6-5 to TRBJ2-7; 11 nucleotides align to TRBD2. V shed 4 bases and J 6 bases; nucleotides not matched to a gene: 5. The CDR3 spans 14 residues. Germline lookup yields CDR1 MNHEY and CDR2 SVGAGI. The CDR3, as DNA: TGTGCCAGCAGTTCGCTAGCGGGAGGATCCGAGCAGTACTTC. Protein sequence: CASSSLAGGSEQYF.

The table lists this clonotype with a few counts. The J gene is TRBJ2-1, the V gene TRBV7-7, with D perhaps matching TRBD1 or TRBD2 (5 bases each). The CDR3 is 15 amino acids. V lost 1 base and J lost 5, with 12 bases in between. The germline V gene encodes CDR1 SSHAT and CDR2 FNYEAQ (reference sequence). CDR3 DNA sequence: TGTGCCAGCAGCTTAGAGTCGGGACGGCACAATGAGCAGTTCTTC. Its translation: CASSLESGRHNEQFF.

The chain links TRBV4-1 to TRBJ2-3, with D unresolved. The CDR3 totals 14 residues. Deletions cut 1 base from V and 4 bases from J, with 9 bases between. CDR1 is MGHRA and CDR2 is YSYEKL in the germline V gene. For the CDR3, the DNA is TGCGCCAGCAGCCAAGGGGAAGCTGCAGATACGCAGTATTTT. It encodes CASSQGEAADTQYF.

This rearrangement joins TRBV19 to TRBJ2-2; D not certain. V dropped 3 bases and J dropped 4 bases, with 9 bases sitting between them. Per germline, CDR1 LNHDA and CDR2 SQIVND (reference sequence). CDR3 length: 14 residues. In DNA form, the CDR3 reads TGTGCCAGTAGTATCGGTACGGCCACCGGGGAGCTGTTTTTT. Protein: CASSIGTATGELFF.

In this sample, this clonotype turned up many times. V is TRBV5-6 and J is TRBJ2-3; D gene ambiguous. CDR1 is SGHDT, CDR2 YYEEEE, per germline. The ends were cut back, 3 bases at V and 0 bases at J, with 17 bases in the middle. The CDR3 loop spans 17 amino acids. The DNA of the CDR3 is TGTGCCAGCAGCTCCCATACCGGGTCCCCTAGCACAGATACGCAGTATTTT. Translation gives CASSSHTGSPSTDTQYF. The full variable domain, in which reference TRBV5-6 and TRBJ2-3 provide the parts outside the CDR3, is DAGVTQSPTHLIKTRGQQVTLRCSPKSGHDTVSWYQQALGQGPQFIFQYYEEEERQRGNFPDRFSGHQFPNYSSELNVNALLLGDSALYLCASSSHTGSPSTDTQYFGPGTRLTVL.

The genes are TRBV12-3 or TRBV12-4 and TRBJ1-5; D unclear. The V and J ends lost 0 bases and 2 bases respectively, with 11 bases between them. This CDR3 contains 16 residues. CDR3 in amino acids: CASSLAGFRGNQPQHF. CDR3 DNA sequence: TGTGCCAGCAGTTTAGCGGGGTTCCGGGGCAATCAGCCCCAGCATTTT.

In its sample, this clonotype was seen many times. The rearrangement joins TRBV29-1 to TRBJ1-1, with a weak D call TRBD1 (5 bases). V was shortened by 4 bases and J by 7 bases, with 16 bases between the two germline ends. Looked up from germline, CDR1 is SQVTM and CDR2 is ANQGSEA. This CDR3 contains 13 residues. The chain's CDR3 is CSVGGQGAGEAFF. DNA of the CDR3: TGCAGCGTTGGAGGGCAGGGCGCGGGTGAAGCTTTCTTT.

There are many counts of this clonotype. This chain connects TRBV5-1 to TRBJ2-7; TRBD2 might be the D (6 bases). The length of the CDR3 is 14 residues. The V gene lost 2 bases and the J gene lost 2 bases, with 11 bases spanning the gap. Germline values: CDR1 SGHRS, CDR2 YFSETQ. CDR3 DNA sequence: TGCGCCAGCAGCTTAGAGCGGGTTGCCTACGAGCAGTACTTC. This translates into CASSLERVAYEQYF.

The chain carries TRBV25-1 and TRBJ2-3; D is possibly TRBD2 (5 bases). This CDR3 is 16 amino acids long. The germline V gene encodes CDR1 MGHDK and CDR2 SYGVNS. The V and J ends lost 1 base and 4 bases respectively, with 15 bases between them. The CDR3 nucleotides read TGTGCCAGCAGTGAATCCGGACTGGAAGAGGCAGATACGCAGTATTTT. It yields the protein CASSESGLEEADTQYF.

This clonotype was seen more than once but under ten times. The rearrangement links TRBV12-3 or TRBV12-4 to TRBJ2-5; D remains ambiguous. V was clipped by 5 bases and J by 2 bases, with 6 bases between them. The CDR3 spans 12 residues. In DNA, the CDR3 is TGTGCCAGCAGTGCCAAACAAGAGACCCAGTACTTC. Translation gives CASSAKQETQYF.

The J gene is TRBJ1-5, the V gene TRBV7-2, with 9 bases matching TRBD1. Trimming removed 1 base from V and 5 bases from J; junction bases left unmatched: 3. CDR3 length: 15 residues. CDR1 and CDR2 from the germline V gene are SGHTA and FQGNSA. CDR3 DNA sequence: TGTGCCAGCAGCTTAGTAGGGGACAGGGATCAGCCCCAGCATTTT. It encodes CASSLVGDRDQPQHF.

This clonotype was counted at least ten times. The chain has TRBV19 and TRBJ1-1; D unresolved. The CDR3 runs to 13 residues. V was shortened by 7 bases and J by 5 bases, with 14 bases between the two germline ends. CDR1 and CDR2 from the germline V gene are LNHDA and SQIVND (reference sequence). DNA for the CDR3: TGTGCCAGTACCGAGGGAGGGAGAACTGAAGCTTTCTTT. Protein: CASTEGGRTEAFF.

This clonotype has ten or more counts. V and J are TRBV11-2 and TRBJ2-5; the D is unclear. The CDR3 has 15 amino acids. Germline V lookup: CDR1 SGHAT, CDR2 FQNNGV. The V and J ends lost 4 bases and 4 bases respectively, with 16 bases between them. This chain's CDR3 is CASSSPEVAAETQYF. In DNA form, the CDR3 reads TGTGCCAGCAGCTCACCCGAGGTCGCGGCAGAGACCCAGTACTTC.

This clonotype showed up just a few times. CDR3 sequence: CASSQVGTEAFF. Written as DNA, the CDR3 is TGCGCCAGCAGCCAAGTAGGGACTGAAGCTTTCTTT. This rearrangement joins TRBV4-3 to TRBJ1-1; D remains ambiguous. Between the trimmed V and J ends, which lost 1 base and 5 bases, there was a span of 5 bases. The CDR3 runs 12 residues. Germline values: CDR1 LGHNA, CDR2 YSLEER.

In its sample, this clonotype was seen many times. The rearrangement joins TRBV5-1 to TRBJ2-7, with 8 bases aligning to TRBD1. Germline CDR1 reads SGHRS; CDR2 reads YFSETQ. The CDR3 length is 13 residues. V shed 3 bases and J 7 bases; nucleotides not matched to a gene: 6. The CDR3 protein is CASSSQGDREQYF. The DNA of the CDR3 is TGCGCCAGCAGCTCACAGGGGGATCGGGAGCAGTACTTC.

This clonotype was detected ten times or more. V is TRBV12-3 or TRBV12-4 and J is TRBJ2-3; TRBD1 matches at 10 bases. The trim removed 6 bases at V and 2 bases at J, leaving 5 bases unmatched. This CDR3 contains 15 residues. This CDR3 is CASSYGTGDTDTQYF. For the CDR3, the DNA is TGTGCCAGCAGCTACGGGACAGGGGACACAGATACGCAGTATTTT.

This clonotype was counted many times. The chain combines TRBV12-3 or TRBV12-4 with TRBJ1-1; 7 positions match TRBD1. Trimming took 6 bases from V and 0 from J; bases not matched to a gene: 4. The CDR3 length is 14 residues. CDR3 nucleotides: TGTGCCAGCAGATCGGACAGGCTGAACACTGAAGCTTTCTTT. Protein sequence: CASRSDRLNTEAFF.